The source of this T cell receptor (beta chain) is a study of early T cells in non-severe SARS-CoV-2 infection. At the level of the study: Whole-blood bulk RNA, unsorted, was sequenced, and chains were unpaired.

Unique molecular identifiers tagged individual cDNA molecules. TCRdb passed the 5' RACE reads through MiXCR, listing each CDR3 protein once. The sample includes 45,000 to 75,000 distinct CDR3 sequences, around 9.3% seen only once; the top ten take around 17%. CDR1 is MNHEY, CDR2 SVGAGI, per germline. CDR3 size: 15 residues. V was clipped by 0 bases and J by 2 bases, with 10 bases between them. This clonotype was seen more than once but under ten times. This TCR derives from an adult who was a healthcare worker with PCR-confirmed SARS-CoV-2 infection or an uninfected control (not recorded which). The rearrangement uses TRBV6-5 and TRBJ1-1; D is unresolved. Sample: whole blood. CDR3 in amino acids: CASSYSPEPNTEAFF. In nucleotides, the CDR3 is TGTGCCAGCAGTTACTCCCCAGAACCAAACACTGAAGCTTTCTTT.